At least ten counts were recorded for the clone carrying this TCR beta chain. Its antigen is as yet unknown. This entry is derived from a study of CD8 T cells in ankylosing spondylitis. Study-level findings and limits: Disease-linked clones reportedly showed significant enrichment in matched ankylosing spondylitis synovial fluid. Disease-linked clones, CD8+, were relatively rare in peripheral blood. About 8 highly homologous variants made up a TCR beta motif, and this motif appeared characteristic of ankylosing spondylitis blood. Past research had described some motif variants in reactive arthritis synovial fluid and blood.

The germline CDR1 and CDR2 sequences are DFQATT and SNEGSKA (reference sequence). The CDR3 has 14 amino acids. The ends were cut back, 2 bases at V and 2 bases at J, with 13 bases in the middle. Each TCR beta library was made by quantitative 5'-RACE that incorporated molecular barcodes. TCRdb ran MiXCR on the 5' RACE reads and lists one entry per CDR3 protein. This sample has around 490,000 distinct CDR3 sequences; about 5.2% occur once, and the top ten carry under 4.5%. Sequencing was performed on blood, either unsorted or a sorted T cell fraction (not recorded which). This chain uses TRBV20-1 with TRBJ2-7, with D perhaps being TRBD1 or TRBD2 (5 bases each). The origin of this receptor is a male donor with ankylosing spondylitis. CDR3 in DNA: TGCAGTGCTAGATCCGCCAGGGACCCCTACGAGCAGTACTTC. Protein sequence: CSARSARDPYEQYF.